This TCR beta chain was observed in a study of control samples from healthy donors and cancer patients. Only in-frame clones appear in the TCRdb table, and some are missing; sequencing was by immunoSEQ multiplex PCR. The sample shows about 120,000 clones, 70% to 90% of them seen only once. The clonotype originates from a woman aged 65 to 85 in good health. Sequenced sample: blood.

The CDR3 nucleotides are TGCGCCAGCAGCGTTTCCGGGACGGACTATGGCTACACCTTC. Its protein product is CASSVSGTDYGYTF. V and J are TRBV5-1 and TRBJ1-2; the D gene is possibly TRBD1 (5 bases). Germline lookup yields CDR1 SGHRS and CDR2 YFSETQ. The ends were cut back, 4 bases at V and 3 bases at J, with 13 bases in the middle. The CDR3 contains 14 residues.